This T cell receptor beta chain was retrieved from a study of CD8 T cells in Susac syndrome. The CDR3 runs to 15 residues. The V end lost 5 bases, the J end lost 0 bases, and 8 bases lay between the germline ends. Germline-derived CDR1 and CDR2 are MNHEY and SMNVEV (reference sequence). FACS enriched CD8+ TEMRA cells, while bulk CD8+ and CD4+ were negatively isolated. The RNA, about 0.45 to 1 ug, was put through reverse transcription using random hexamers. Using its own MiXCR run on the immunoSEQ multiplex PCR reads, TCRdb lists one record per CDR3 protein. The repertoire includes around 220,000 distinct CDR3 sequences, around nine tenths of them detected once, and around 0.13% sits in the top ten.

The chain recombines TRBV27 with TRBJ2-6; D gene uncertain. The sequence derives from a human donor with multiple sclerosis. Sequences were obtained from CD8+ T cells from PBMCs. CDR3 sequence reads: CASSPMSSGANVLTF. The CDR3 nucleotides are TGTGCCAGCAGTCCAATGAGCTCTGGGGCCAACGTCCTGACTTTC.